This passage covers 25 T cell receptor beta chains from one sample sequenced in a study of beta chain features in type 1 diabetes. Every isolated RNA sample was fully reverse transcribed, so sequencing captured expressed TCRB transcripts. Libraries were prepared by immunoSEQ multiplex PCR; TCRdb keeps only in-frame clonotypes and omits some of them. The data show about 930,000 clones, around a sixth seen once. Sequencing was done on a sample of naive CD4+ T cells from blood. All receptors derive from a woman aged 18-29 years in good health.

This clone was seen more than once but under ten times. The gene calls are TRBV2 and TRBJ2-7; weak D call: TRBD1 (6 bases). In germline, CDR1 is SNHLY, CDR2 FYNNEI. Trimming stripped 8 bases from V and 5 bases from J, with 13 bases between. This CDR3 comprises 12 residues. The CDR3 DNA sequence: TGTGCCAGCGCCGGACAGTGGAACGAGCAGTACTTC. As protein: CASAGQWNEQYF.

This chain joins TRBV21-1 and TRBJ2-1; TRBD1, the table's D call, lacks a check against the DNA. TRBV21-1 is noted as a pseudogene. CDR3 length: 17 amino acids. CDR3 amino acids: CASSRIPGFSIYNEQFF. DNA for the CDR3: TGTGCCAGCAGCAGGATCCCAGGGTTTTCTATCTACAATGAGCAGTTCTTC.

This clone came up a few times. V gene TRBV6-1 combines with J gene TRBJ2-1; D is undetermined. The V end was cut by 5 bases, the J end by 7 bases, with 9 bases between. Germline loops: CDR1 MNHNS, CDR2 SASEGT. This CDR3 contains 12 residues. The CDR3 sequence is CASSLTGNEQFF. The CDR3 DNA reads TGTGCCAGCAGTCTCACCGGTAATGAGCAGTTCTTC.

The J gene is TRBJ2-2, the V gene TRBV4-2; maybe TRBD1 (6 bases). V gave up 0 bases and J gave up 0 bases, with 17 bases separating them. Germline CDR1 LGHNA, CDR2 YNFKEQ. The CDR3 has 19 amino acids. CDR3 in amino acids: CASSQDHIQGIPNTGELFF. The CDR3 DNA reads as TGTGCCAGCAGCCAAGATCATATCCAGGGGATCCCGAACACCGGGGAGCTGTTTTTT.

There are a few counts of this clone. CDR3: CASSSWHNEQFF. In nucleotides, the CDR3 is TGTGCCAGCAGCTCATGGCACAATGAGCAGTTCTTC. J is TRBJ2-1 and V is TRBV7-9; D gene uncertain. This CDR3 region has 12 residues. The ends were cut back, 4 bases at V and 5 bases at J, with 6 bases in the middle. CDR1 is SEHNR, CDR2 FQNEAQ, per germline (reference sequence).

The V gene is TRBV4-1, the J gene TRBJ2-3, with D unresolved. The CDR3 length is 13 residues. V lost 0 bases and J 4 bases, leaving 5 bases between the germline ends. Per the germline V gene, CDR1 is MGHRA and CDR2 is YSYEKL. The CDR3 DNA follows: TGCGCCAGCAGCCAAGATTCAGCAGATACGCAGTATTTT. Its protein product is CASSQDSADTQYF.

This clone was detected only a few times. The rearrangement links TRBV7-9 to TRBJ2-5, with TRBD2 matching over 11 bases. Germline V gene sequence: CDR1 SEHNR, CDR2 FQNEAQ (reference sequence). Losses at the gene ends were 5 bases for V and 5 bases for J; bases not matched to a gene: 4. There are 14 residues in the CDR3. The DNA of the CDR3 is TGTGCCAGCAGCCAACTAGCGGGAGTTGAGACCCAGTACTTC. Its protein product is CASSQLAGVETQYF.

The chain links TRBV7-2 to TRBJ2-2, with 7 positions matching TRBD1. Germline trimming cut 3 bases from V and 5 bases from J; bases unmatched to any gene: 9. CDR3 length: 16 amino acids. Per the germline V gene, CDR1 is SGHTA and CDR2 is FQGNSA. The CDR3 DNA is TGTGCCAGCAGCTTCGGAAGGGGGCTAGGGACCGGGGAGCTGTTTTTT. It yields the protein CASSFGRGLGTGELFF.

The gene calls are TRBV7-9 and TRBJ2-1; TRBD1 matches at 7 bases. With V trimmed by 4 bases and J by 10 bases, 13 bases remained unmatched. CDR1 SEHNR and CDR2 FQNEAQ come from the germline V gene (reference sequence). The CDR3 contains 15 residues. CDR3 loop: CASSYQARGHVEQFF. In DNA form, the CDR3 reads TGTGCCAGCAGCTATCAAGCGAGGGGGCACGTGGAGCAGTTCTTC.

For the CDR3, the DNA is TGTGCCAGCAGCGTAGCTCCGTCGAACACTGAAGCTTTCTTT. It codes for CASSVAPSNTEAFF. The chain links TRBV9 to TRBJ1-1; D remains ambiguous. V was clipped by 0 bases and J by 1 base, with 7 bases between them. Germline loops: CDR1 SGDLS, CDR2 YYNGEE. The CDR3 extends over 14 amino acids.

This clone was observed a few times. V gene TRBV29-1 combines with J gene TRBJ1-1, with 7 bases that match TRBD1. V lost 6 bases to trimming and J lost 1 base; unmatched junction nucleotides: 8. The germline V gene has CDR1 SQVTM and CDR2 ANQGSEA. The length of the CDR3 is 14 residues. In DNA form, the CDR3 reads TGCAGCGTACGTCGACAGGGAGGGAACACTGAAGCTTTCTTT. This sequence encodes CSVRRQGGNTEAFF.

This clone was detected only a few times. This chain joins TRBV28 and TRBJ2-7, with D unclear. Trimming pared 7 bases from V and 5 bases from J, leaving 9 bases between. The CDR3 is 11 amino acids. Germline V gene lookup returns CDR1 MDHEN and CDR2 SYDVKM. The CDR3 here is CASNRRNEQYF. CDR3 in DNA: TGTGCCAGCAATCGTAGGAACGAGCAGTACTTC.

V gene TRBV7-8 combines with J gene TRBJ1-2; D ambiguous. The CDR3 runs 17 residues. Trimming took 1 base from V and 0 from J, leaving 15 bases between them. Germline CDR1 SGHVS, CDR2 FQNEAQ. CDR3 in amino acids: CASSLERRPPANYGYTF. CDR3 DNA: TGTGCCAGCAGCTTAGAGAGACGGCCTCCGGCTAACTATGGCTACACCTTC.

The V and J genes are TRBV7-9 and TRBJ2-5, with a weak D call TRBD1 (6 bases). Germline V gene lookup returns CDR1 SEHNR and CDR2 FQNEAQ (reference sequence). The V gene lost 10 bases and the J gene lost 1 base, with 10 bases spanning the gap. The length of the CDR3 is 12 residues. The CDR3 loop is CATQTGQETQYF. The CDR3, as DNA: TGTGCCACCCAGACAGGCCAAGAGACCCAGTACTTC.

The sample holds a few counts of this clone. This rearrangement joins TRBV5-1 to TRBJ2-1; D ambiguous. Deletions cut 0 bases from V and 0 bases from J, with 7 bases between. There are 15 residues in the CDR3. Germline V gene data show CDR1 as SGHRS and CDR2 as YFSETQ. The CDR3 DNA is TGCGCCAGCAGCTTGGTCGGCAACTCCTACAATGAGCAGTTCTTC. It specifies CASSLVGNSYNEQFF.

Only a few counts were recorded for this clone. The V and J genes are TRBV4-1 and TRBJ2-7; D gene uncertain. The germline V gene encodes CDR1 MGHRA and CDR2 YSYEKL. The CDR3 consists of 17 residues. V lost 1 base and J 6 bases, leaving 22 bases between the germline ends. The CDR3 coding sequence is TGCGCCAGCAGCCAAGGATTCCTTGGTCCGGGTATAGTCGAGCAGTACTTC. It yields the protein CASSQGFLGPGIVEQYF.

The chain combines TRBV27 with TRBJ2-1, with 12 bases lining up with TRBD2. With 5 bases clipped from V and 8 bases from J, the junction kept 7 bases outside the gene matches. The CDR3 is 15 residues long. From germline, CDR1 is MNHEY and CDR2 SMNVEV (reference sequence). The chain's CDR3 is CASSLAGGQYHEQFF. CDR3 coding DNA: TGTGCCAGCAGTCTAGCGGGAGGGCAGTACCATGAGCAGTTCTTC.

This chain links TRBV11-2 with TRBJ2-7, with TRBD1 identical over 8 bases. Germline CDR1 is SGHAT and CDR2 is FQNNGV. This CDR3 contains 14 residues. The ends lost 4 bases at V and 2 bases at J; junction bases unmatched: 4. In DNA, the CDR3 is TGTGCCAGCAGCTCTGACAGGGGAACCTACGAGCAGTACTTC. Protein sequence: CASSSDRGTYEQYF.

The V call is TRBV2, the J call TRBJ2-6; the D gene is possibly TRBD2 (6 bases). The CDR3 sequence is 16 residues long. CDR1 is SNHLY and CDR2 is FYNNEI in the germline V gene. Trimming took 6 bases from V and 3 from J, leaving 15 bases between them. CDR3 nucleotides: TGTGCCAGCAGCGACCCGGGAGACGGTGGGGCCAACGTCCTGACTTTC. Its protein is CASSDPGDGGANVLTF.

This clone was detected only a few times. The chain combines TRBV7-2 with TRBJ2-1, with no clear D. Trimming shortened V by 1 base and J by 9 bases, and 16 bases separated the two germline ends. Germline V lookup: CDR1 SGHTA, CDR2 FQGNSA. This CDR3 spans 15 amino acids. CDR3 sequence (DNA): TGTGCCAGCAGCTTAGGGACCGCCTGGGCAATTGAGCAGTTCTTC. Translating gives CASSLGTAWAIEQFF.

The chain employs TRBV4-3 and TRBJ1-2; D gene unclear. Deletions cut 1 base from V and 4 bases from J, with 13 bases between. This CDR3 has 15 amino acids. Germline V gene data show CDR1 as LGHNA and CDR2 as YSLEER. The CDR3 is CASSQVWAVGYGYTF. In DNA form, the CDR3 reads TGCGCCAGCAGCCAAGTTTGGGCGGTTGGCTATGGCTACACCTTC.

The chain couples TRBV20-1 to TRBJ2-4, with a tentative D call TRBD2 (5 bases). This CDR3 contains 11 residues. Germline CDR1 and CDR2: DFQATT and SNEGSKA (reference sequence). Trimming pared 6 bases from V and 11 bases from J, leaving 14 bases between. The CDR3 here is CSAELRGLQYF. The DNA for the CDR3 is TGCAGTGCGGAGCTACGAGGGCTTCAGTACTTC.

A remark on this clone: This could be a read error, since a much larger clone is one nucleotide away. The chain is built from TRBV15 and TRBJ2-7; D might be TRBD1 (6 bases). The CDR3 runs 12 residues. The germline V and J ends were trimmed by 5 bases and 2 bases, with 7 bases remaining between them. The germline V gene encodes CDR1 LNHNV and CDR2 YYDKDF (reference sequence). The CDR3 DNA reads TGTGCCACCAGCCAGGGGACCTACGAGCAGTACTTC. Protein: CATSQGTYEQYF.

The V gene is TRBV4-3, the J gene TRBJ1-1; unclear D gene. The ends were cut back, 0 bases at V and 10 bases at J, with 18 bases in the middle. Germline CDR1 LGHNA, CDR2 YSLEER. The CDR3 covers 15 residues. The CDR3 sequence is CASSQEWGGSGPAFF. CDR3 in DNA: TGCGCCAGCAGCCAAGAGTGGGGAGGGAGTGGGCCAGCTTTCTTT.

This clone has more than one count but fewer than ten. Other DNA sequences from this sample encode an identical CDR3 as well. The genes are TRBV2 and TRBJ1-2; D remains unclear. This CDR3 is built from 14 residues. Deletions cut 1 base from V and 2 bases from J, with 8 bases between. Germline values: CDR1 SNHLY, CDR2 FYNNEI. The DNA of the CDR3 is TGTGCCAGCAGTGAAGGCAACCCGAACTATGGCTACACCTTC. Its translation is CASSEGNPNYGYTF.